These 3 T cell receptor beta chains were all obtained from the same sample, sequenced in a study of OX40 agonist ivuxolimab in advanced cancers. Assay: immunoSEQ multiplex PCR; the TCRdb copy retains only in-frame clones and omits some. Counted here are approximately 84,000 clones, roughly 87% occurring once; the ten biggest clones make up about 0.2%. Here the sequenced sample was CD4+ or CD8+ T cells sorted from blood, taken in a trial of the OX40 agonist ivuxolimab. These TCRs come from an adult with an advanced solid tumor such as melanoma, head and neck, liver or kidney cancer.

This clone was picked up one time. J is TRBJ2-1 and V is TRBV6-5; D gene unclear. CDR1 is MNHEY, CDR2 SVGAGI, per germline. The CDR3 extends over 13 amino acids. The V and J ends lost 8 bases and 6 bases respectively, with 14 bases between them. Here the CDR3 reads CASYGIDRNEQFF. The CDR3 bases are TGTGCCAGCTACGGAATCGATCGCAATGAGCAGTTCTTC.

The CDR3 is CASSLAAGNSPLHF. DNA for the CDR3: TGTGCCAGCAGCTTAGCCGCAGGGAATTCACCCCTCCACTTT. The chain links TRBV11-2 to TRBJ1-6, with a weak D call TRBD1 (5 bases). This CDR3 has 14 amino acids. Germline V gene data show CDR1 as SGHAT and CDR2 as FQNNGV. V dropped 1 base and J dropped 7 bases, with 8 bases sitting between them. Full variable domain (rest looked up from reference TRBV11-2 and TRBJ1-6): EAGVAQSPRYKIIEKRQSVAFWCNPISGHATLYWYQQILGQGPKLLIQFQNNGVVDDSQLPKDRFSAERLKGVDSTLKIQPAKLEDSAVYLCASSLAAGNSPLHFGNGTRLTVT.

A single count supports this clone. The rearrangement uses TRBV7-8 and TRBJ1-5; the D is unclear. This CDR3 has 13 amino acids. CDR1 and CDR2 (germline): SGHVS, FQNEAQ. The V end was cut by 10 bases, the J end by 9 bases, with 19 bases between. CDR3 amino acids: CAISVAVAGPQHF. The CDR3 DNA reads TGTGCCATCTCTGTGGCGGTCGCGGGGCCCCAGCATTTT.